This passage covers 3 T cell receptor beta chains from one sample sequenced in a study of blood T cells in healthy people across ages. A second 7 to 11 cycle PCR used barcoded and J-beta primers. TCRdb independently ran MiXCR on the 5' RACE reads; one entry per CDR3 protein. Among some 1,000,000 distinct CDR3 sequences listed, 25% were seen once. These records were also assigned to another study, of T cells of mothers and their children.

Input material: blood. These receptors came from a girl aged 2-9 years in good health.

This rearrangement joins TRBV4-2 to TRBJ1-2; possibly TRBD1 for D (5 bases). The CDR3 has 12 residues. CDR1 is LGHNA, CDR2 YNFKEQ, per germline. Trimming stripped 4 bases from V and 8 bases from J, with 11 bases between. The CDR3 bases are TGTGCCAGCAGCCCGCAGGGATCGGGCTACACCTTC. Amino acid sequence: CASSPQGSGYTF.

There are a few counts of this clonotype. The chain joins TRBV28 to TRBJ2-5, with D possibly matching TRBD1 (5 bases). The CDR3 spans 16 residues. Per the germline V gene, CDR1 is MDHEN and CDR2 is SYDVKM. Trimming pared 1 base from V and 2 bases from J, leaving 14 bases between. CDR3 DNA sequence: TGTGCCAGCAGTTTATTAGCCAGGGAAGGGCAAGAGACCCAGTACTTC. This translates into CASSLLAREGQETQYF.

This clonotype turned up a few times. The V gene is TRBV10-3, the J gene TRBJ1-2; D is uncertain. Trimming removed 0 bases from V and 1 base from J, with 9 bases in between. Germline assignment: CDR1 ENHRY and CDR2 SYGVKD. This CDR3 is 15 amino acids long. The CDR3 spells CAISESQRHNYGYTF. CDR3 coding DNA: TGTGCCATCAGTGAGTCTCAGAGACATAACTATGGCTACACCTTC.